This T cell receptor (beta chain) appears in the sequencing data of a study of blood T cell repertoires in COVID-19. Two negative PCRs, clearance, or symptom resolution had been documented for recovered Cohort 3 donors. Sequenced by immunoSEQ multiplex PCR; TCRdb stores in-frame clones only, minus some. The sample yields under 300,000 clones, about nine tenths seen once. The V gene's germline CDR1 is SGDLS and CDR2 YYNGEE. V was pared by 4 bases and J by 6 bases, with 16 bases between. The CDR3 is 15 amino acids. This chain uses TRBV9 with TRBJ1-4; tentatively, D is TRBD1 (5 bases). Sequenced input: PBMCs or T cells enriched from blood (not recorded which). The source is a woman aged 60-70 years who had recovered from COVID-19. The CDR3 DNA is TGTGCCAGCAGCACGAGAGGCGGGGGGGATGAAAAACTGTTTTTT. It is translated as CASSTRGGGDEKLFF. Supplemented by reference TRBV9 and TRBJ1-4, the full variable domain reads DSGVTQTPKHLITATGQRVTLRCSPRSGDLSVYWYQQSLDQGLQFLIQYYNGEERAKGNILERFSAQQFPDLHSELNLSSLELGDSALYFCASSTRGGGDEKLFFGSGTQLSVL.